These 17 T cell receptor beta chains were sequenced from one sample in a study of blood T cell repertoires in COVID-19. Measured with immunoSEQ multiplex PCR; TCRdb has only the in-frame clones, and not every one. The repertoire holds about 50,000 clones, 83% seen once, with approximately 16% in the top ten. The sequenced sample was peripheral blood. The receptors stem from a man aged 40-50 years with acute or convalescent COVID-19.

This clone has just a few counts. The rearrangement uses TRBV4-1 and TRBJ2-2, with 11 positions matching TRBD2. Germline CDR1 and CDR2: MGHRA and YSYEKL. V lost 1 base and J lost 4; bases outside the gene matches: 8. The CDR3 contains 18 residues. As DNA, the CDR3 is TGCGCCAGCAGCCAAGGCGGTAGCGGGAGGGCCACCACCGGGGAGCTGTTTTTT. This translates into CASSQGGSGRATTGELFF.

The chain combines TRBV5-4 with TRBJ2-3; D possibly corresponds to TRBD1 (6 bases). This CDR3 region has 16 residues. In germline, CDR1 is SGHNT, CDR2 YYREEE (reference sequence). Trimming pared 2 bases from V and 1 base from J, leaving 14 bases between. CDR3 region: CASSLGGSQGTDTQYF. CDR3 nucleotide sequence: TGTGCCAGCAGCTTAGGGGGATCACAGGGCACAGATACGCAGTATTTT.

The sample holds one count of this clone. The rearrangement joins TRBV2 to TRBJ2-5; D gene unclear. V shed 6 bases and J shed 5 bases, with 10 bases lying between them. Germline CDR1 and CDR2: SNHLY and FYNNEI. The CDR3 consists of 12 residues. The DNA of the CDR3 is TGTGCCAGCAGGTTCGGTGTGGAGACCCAGTACTTC. Its translation is CASRFGVETQYF.

The chain recombines TRBV24-1 with TRBJ2-3; TRBD2 aligns across 12 bases. Per the germline V gene, CDR1 is KGHDR and CDR2 is SFDVKD. Trimming removed 4 bases from V and 2 bases from J; junction bases left unmatched: 3. The CDR3 totals 16 residues. The CDR3 loop is CATSDRTSGTTDTQYF. The CDR3 DNA reads TGTGCCACCAGTGACCGGACTAGCGGGACCACAGATACGCAGTATTTT.

This clone has only a few counts. V is TRBV4-1 and J is TRBJ1-2; D is perhaps TRBD1 (6 bases). V shed 0 bases and J shed 2 bases, with 7 bases lying between them. Germline V CDR1 and CDR2: MGHRA, YSYEKL. The CDR3 is 14 amino acids. CDR3 protein: CASSQDQGNYGYTF. For the CDR3, the DNA is TGCGCCAGCAGCCAAGACCAGGGGAACTATGGCTACACCTTC.

The chain has TRBV30 and TRBJ2-4; 8 bases are a match to TRBD1. Germline CDR1 GTSNPN, CDR2 SVGIG (reference sequence). Trimming cost V 2 bases and J 10 bases; bases outside gene matches: 4. This CDR3 spans 12 amino acids. CDR3 sequence reads: CAWSTTGGIQYF. The DNA of the CDR3 is TGTGCCTGGAGTACAACAGGGGGAATTCAGTACTTC.

The V gene is TRBV6-5, the J gene TRBJ2-7, with 7 positions matching TRBD1. CDR1 MNHEY and CDR2 SVGAGI come from the germline V gene. The CDR3 runs to 14 residues. Trimming at V came to 5 bases and at J to 4 bases, leaving 8 bases not matched to a gene. The chain's CDR3 is CASSNDWDSYEQYV. The CDR3 DNA sequence: TGTGCCAGCAGTAACGACTGGGACAGTTACGAGCAGTACGTC.

The chain combines TRBV9 with TRBJ2-3, with D perhaps TRBD2 (5 bases). The CDR3 length is 14 residues. Between the trimmed V and J ends, which lost 3 bases and 10 bases, there was a span of 18 bases. Germline-derived CDR1 and CDR2 are SGDLS and YYNGEE. The CDR3 DNA reads TGTGCCAGCAGCGCTACTAGGACCTCCGGAGCGCAGTATTTT. Protein sequence: CASSATRTSGAQYF.

The chain has TRBV5-1 and TRBJ1-4, with D perhaps TRBD1 (5 bases). Per the germline V gene, CDR1 is SGHRS and CDR2 is YFSETQ. V dropped 0 bases and J dropped 8 bases, with 11 bases sitting between them. This CDR3 has 14 residues. As DNA, the CDR3 is TGCGCCAGCAGCTTGGACCAGGGATTCGAAAAACTGTTTTTT. This encodes CASSLDQGFEKLFF. Full variable domain (rest looked up from reference TRBV5-1 and TRBJ1-4): KAGVTQTPRYLIKTRGQQVTLSCSPISGHRSVSWYQQTPGQGLQFLFEYFSETQRNKGNFPGRFSGRQFSNSRSEMNVSTLELGDSALYLCASSLDQGFEKLFFGSGTQLSVL.

The chain is built from TRBV30 and TRBJ1-2; TRBD1 agrees at 7 bases. Per the germline V gene, CDR1 is GTSNPN and CDR2 is SVGIG (reference sequence). CDR3 length equals 12 residues. The trim removed 5 bases at V and 6 bases at J, leaving 6 bases unmatched. The DNA of the CDR3 is TGTGCCTGGGGGAAACAGGGGAATGGCTACACCTTC. Its protein is CAWGKQGNGYTF. The variable domain in full, completed from reference TRBV30 and TRBJ1-2, reads SQTIHQWPATLVQPVGSPLSLECTVEGTSNPNLYWYRQAAGRGLQLLFYSVGIGQISSEVPQNLSASRPQDRQFILSSKKLLLSDSGFYLCAWGKQGNGYTFGSGTRLTVV.

This chain links TRBV6-5 with TRBJ2-1; perhaps TRBD2 as D (6 bases). Trimming removed 6 bases from V and 4 bases from J, with 10 bases in between. The CDR3 consists of 13 residues. Germline values: CDR1 MNHEY, CDR2 SVGAGI. The CDR3 is CASRDGLYNEQFF. The CDR3 DNA sequence: TGTGCCAGCAGAGACGGACTATACAATGAGCAGTTCTTC.

The gene calls are TRBV27 and TRBJ1-6; D is uncertain. The CDR3 loop spans 13 amino acids. The germline V gene encodes CDR1 MNHEY and CDR2 SMNVEV (reference sequence). V was cut by 3 bases and J by 6 bases, with 6 bases left in between. The CDR3, as DNA: TGTGCCAGCAGTTTCGGTTTTAATTCACCCCTCCACTTT. The encoded protein is CASSFGFNSPLHF.

The genes are TRBV7-9 and TRBJ1-5; 8 bases agree with TRBD1. The germline CDR1 and CDR2 sequences are SEHNR and FQNEAQ (reference sequence). V lost 5 bases, J lost 4 bases, and 7 bases stayed unmatched. The CDR3 extends over 15 amino acids. CDR3 sequence: CASSRGTGLNQPQHF. The CDR3 DNA sequence: TGTGCCAGCAGCCGGGGGACAGGATTGAATCAGCCCCAGCATTTT. The entire variable domain, with the rest obtained from reference TRBV7-9 and TRBJ1-5, is as follows: DTGVSQNPRHKITKRGQNVTFRCDPISEHNRLYWYRQTLGQGPEFLTYFQNEAQLEKSRLLSDRFSAERPKGSFSTLEIQRTEQGDSAMYLCASSRGTGLNQPQHFGDGTRLSIL.

This rearrangement joins TRBV5-1 to TRBJ1-6; 10 nucleotides align to TRBD1. From germline, CDR1 is SGHRS and CDR2 YFSETQ. The V and J ends lost 4 bases and 7 bases, in that order; junction bases with no gene match: 5. This CDR3 spans 15 amino acids. The CDR3 bases are TGCGCCAGCAGCGGGGACAGGGGAGCCAATTCACCCCTCCACTTT. Residues: CASSGDRGANSPLHF. The entire variable domain, with the rest obtained from reference TRBV5-1 and TRBJ1-6, is as follows: KAGVTQTPRYLIKTRGQQVTLSCSPISGHRSVSWYQQTPGQGLQFLFEYFSETQRNKGNFPGRFSGRQFSNSRSEMNVSTLELGDSALYLCASSGDRGANSPLHFGNGTRLTVT.

The CDR3 coding sequence is TGTGCCAGCTCACCAACAGGGGGTATGGGCGAGCAGTACGTC. Amino acid sequence: CASSPTGGMGEQYV. V gene TRBV18 combines with J gene TRBJ2-7; TRBD1 agrees at 8 bases. This CDR3 region has 14 residues. J lost 6 bases, V lost 2 bases, and 6 bases had no gene match. Germline V lookup: CDR1 KGHSH, CDR2 LQKENI.

This clone is a singleton in its sample. The V gene is TRBV27, the J gene TRBJ1-2; weak D call: TRBD1 (6 bases). Germline loops: CDR1 MNHEY, CDR2 SMNVEV (reference sequence). This CDR3 comprises 13 residues. The ends were cut back, 9 bases at V and 8 bases at J, with 19 bases in the middle. Written as DNA, the CDR3 is TGTGCCAGTCACCCTGGGGGGGCAGGGGGCTACACCTTC. It encodes CASHPGGAGGYTF.

This clone was found once. This chain joins TRBV18 and TRBJ1-2; no clear D gene. The germline gives CDR1 KGHSH, CDR2 LQKENI. V was shortened by 2 bases and J by 4 bases, with 11 bases between the two germline ends. The CDR3 extends over 14 amino acids. The DNA of the CDR3 is TGTGCCAGCTCACCAGAGGCAGTAGCCTATGGCTACACCTTC. Translated, it gives CASSPEAVAYGYTF.